The clone carrying this T cell receptor (beta chain) came up a few times. Its antigen is unknown. The data are from a study of T cell repertoires in cytomegalovirus infection. Looking at the study overall: Recently identified HLA-C-restricted CMV epitopes were among the peptides used. Study-wide results and limits: Ex vivo, HLA-C-restricted CMV-specific TCR beta clonotypes prevailed over the rest of the response.

MiXCR, applied by TCRdb to the reads, yields one record per CDR3 protein. The table records about 63,000 distinct CDR3 sequences, 20% to 25% of them present only once. In germline, CDR1 is SEHNR, CDR2 FQNEAQ (reference sequence). Trimming pared 1 base from V and 15 bases from J, leaving 16 bases between. The CDR3 is 13 residues long. The chain recombines TRBV7-9 with TRBJ1-3; D ambiguous. This TCR derives from a human donor in good health (CMV status not recorded). Some clones in this sample may be carry-over from other donors' samples. The specimen comprised CD8+ T cells from cultured PBMCs, sampled from culture after CMV antigen stimulation. The CDR3 here is CASSLGAWQEAYF. CDR3 nucleotide sequence: TGTGCCAGCAGCTTAGGGGCGTGGCAGGAGGCATATTTT.